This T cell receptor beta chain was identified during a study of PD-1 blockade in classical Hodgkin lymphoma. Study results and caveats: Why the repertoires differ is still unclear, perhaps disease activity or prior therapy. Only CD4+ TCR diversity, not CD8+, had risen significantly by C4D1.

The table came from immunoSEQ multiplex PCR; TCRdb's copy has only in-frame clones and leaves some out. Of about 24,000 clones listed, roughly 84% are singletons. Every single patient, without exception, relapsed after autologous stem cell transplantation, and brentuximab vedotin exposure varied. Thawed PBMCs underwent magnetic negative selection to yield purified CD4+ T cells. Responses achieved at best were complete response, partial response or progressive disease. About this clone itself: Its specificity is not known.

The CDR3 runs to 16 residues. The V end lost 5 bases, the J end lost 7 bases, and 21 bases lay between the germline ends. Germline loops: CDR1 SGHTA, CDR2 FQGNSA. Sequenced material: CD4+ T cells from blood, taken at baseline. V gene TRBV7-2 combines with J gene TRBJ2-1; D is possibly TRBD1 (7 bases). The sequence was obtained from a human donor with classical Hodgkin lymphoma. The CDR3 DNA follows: TGTGCCAGCAGCCGCGTTACAGGGGTCGCGGGGAATGAGCAGTTCTTC. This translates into CASSRVTGVAGNEQFF.